Listed below are T cell receptor beta chains from one sample, sequenced in a study of human T cells and chemical hapten exposure. Using its own MiXCR run on the RACE reads, TCRdb lists one record per CDR3 protein. The table lists fewer than 100,000 distinct CDR3 sequences, over 10% of them singletons. The sample consisted of whole blood, taken in connection with sensitization to the hapten diphenylcyclopropenone (DPC). These receptors were collected from a woman aged 40 to 50 with alopecia areata. Some clones in this sample may be carry-over from other donors' samples. Both conserved end residues are trimmed from each CDR3.

len	v_gene	j_gene	CDR3aa
12	TRBV15	TRBJ1-5	ATSRDTGGEPQH
12	TRBV28	TRBJ1-5	ASSPPGRNQPQH
11	TRBV28	TRBJ2-5	ASSLWVQETQY
13	TRBV2	TRBJ1-6	ASSSSTGGDSPLH
12	TRBV7-3	TRBJ2-1	ASSPWGAGNEQF
12	TRBV10-3	TRBJ2-3	ATLAGASTDTQY
13	TRBV28	TRBJ1-3	ASRQGVSSGNTIY
13	TRBV29-1	TRBJ1-2	SPEGWGSFNYGYT
17	TRBV12-3/TRBV12-4	TRBJ2-1	ASSLPAGGAGDSYNEQF
13	TRBV12-3/TRBV12-4	TRBJ1-6	ASSFLTGDVSPLH